This T cell receptor (beta chain) is from a study of OX40 agonist ivuxolimab in advanced cancers. Clones were read by immunoSEQ multiplex PCR, and TCRdb kept only the in-frame ones, dropping some. The sample lists about 60,000 clones, approximately 86% seen once, with 1.1% in the top ten. Trimming removed 3 bases at V and 4 bases at J, with 23 bases between. CDR1 and CDR2 from the germline V gene are SGHTS and YDEGEE. The length of the CDR3 is 18 residues. The source is an adult with an advanced solid tumor such as melanoma, head and neck, liver or kidney cancer. The chain recombines TRBV5-8 with TRBJ1-5; D not resolved. Material: CD4+ or CD8+ T cells sorted from blood, obtained in a trial of the OX40 agonist ivuxolimab. Here the CDR3 reads CASSSPMGGLNQNQPQHF. In DNA, the CDR3 is TGTGCCAGCAGCTCCCCCATGGGAGGGCTCAACCAAAATCAGCCCCAGCATTTT.